Ten or more counts support the clone carrying this TCR beta chain. The antigen remains undetermined. Amplified TCR beta CDR3 regions derived from RNA transcripts. An initial round of RT-PCR targeting the TCR CDR3 relied on the HTBI primer set. TCRdb independently ran MiXCR on the multiplex PCR reads; one entry per CDR3 protein. The repertoire has over 550,000 distinct CDR3 sequences, 16% of them found once; the top ten carry under 20%. Germline V gives CDR1 DFQATT, CDR2 SNEGSKA (reference sequence). The CDR3 extends over 14 amino acids. Trimming took off 2 bases at V and 5 bases at J, with 15 bases between the two ends. The data were obtained in a study of T cells in Graves' hyperthyroidism and ophthalmopathy. Fresh 10 ml peripheral blood yielded PBMCs. Regarding the study as a whole: Researchers report that a 13 V-J model separated ophthalmopathy from stable hyperthyroidism. Most thyroid clonotypes expanded above 0.001 appeared in blood too.

The chain carries TRBV20-1 and TRBJ2-5; tentatively, D is TRBD1 or TRBD2 (5 bases each). This sequence originates from a woman aged 18-30 years with Graves' hyperthyroidism. The material sequenced was blood. The CDR3 loop is CSARTGTEEETQYF. The DNA of the CDR3 is TGCAGTGCTAGAACCGGGACGGAGGAGGAGACCCAGTACTTC.